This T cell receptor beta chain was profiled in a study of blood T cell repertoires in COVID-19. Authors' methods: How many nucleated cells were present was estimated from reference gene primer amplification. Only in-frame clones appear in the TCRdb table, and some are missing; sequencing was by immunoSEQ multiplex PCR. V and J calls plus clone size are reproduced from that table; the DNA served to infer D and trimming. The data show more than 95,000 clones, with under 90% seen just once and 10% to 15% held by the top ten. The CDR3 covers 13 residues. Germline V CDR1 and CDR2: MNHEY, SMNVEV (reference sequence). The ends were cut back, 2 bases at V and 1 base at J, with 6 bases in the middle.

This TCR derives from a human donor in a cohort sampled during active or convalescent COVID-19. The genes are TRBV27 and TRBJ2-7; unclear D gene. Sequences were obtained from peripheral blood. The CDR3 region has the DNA TGTGCCAGCAGTTTAAGGAGATCCTACGAGCAGTACTTC. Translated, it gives CASSLRRSYEQYF.